Sequencing of this T cell receptor (beta chain) was carried out in a study of yellow fever vaccine responses in identical twins. V dropped 2 bases and J dropped 0 bases, with 17 bases sitting between them. Germline loops: CDR1 MNHEY, CDR2 SMNVEV (reference sequence). The CDR3 covers 18 residues. TCRdb independently ran MiXCR on the RT-PCR reads; one entry per CDR3 protein. The sample includes about 13,000 distinct CDR3 sequences, 84% of them seen just once. A single count supports this clonotype. The antigen is undetermined. Study-wide findings and caveats: Vaccine-induced T cell responses in twins were reportedly observed to appear partly convergent, partly personalized.

This receptor was taken from a woman between 18 and 29 years old who received the yellow fever vaccine. The specimen was T cells from blood (PBMCs), unsorted or a sorted subset (not recorded which), collected before or after yellow fever vaccination (not recorded which). The chain uses TRBV27 and TRBJ1-5, with D perhaps matching TRBD1 (5 bases). CDR3 amino acids: CASSLVGEGSHSNQPQHF. The CDR3 nucleotides read TGTGCCAGCAGTTTAGTGGGGGAAGGTTCCCATAGCAATCAGCCCCAGCATTTT.